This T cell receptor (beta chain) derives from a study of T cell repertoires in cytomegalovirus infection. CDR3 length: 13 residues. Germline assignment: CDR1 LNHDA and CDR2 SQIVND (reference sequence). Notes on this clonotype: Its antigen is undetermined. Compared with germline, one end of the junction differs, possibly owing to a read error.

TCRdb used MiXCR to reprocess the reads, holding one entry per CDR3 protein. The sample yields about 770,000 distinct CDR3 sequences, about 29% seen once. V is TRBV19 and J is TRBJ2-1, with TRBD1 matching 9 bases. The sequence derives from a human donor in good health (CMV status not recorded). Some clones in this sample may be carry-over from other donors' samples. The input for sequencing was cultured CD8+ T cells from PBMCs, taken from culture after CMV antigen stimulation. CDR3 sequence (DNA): TGTGCCAGAAGTATCGGGACAGGGAGTGAGCAGTTCTTC. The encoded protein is CARSIGTGSEQFF.